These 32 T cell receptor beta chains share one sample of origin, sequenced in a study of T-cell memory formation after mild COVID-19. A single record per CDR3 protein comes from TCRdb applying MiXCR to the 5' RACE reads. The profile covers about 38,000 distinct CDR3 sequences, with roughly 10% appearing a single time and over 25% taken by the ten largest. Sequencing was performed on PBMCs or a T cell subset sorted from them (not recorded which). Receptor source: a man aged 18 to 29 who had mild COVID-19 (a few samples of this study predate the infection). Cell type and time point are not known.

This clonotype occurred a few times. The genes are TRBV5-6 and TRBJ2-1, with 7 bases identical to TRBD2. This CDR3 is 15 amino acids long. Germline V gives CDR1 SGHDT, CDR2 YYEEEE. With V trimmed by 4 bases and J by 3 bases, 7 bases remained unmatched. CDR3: CASSPKSGDYNEQFF. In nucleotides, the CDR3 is TGTGCCAGCAGCCCTAAAAGCGGGGACTACAATGAGCAGTTCTTC.

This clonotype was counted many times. The CDR3 DNA sequence: TGTGCCAGCACTTCCTCCACCTACGAGCAGTACGTC. It is translated as CASTSSTYEQYV. This chain uses TRBV2 with TRBJ2-7; D unclear. CDR1 is SNHLY, CDR2 FYNNEI, per germline. Trimming stripped 7 bases from V and 2 bases from J, with 9 bases between. This CDR3 spans 12 amino acids.

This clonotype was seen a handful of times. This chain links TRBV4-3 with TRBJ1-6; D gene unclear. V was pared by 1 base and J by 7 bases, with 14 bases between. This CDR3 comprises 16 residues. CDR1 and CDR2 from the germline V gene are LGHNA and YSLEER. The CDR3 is CASSQASQLGNSPLHF. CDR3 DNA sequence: TGCGCCAGCAGCCAAGCTTCCCAATTGGGAAATTCACCCCTCCACTTT.

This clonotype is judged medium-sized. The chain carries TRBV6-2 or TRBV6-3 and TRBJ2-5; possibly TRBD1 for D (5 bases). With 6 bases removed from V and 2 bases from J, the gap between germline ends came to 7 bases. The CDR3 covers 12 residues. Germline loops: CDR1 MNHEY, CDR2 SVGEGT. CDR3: CASSDSQETQYF. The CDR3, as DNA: TGTGCCAGCAGCGACAGTCAAGAGACCCAGTACTTC.

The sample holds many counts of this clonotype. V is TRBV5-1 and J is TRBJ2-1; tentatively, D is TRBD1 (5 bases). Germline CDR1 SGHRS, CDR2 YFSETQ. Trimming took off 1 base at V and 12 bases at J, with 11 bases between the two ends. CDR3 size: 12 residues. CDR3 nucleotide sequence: TGCGCCAGCAGCTTGACAGGCTGGGGGCAGTTCTTC. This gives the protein CASSLTGWGQFF.

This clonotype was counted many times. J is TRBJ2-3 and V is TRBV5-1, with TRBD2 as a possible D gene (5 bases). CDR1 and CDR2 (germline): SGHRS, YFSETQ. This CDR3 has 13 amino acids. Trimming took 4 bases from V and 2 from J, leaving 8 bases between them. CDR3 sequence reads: CASSPGNTDTQYF. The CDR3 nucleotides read TGCGCCAGCAGCCCGGGGAACACAGATACGCAGTATTTT.

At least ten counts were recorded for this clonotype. CDR3 sequence (DNA): TGTGCCAGCAGTTGGAGATCCTCAAATCAGCCCCAGCATTTT. Amino acids: CASSWRSSNQPQHF. The J gene is TRBJ1-5, the V gene TRBV27, with D hard to call. V dropped 4 bases and J dropped 4 bases, with 11 bases sitting between them. From germline, CDR1 is MNHEY and CDR2 SMNVEV (reference sequence). CDR3 size: 14 residues.

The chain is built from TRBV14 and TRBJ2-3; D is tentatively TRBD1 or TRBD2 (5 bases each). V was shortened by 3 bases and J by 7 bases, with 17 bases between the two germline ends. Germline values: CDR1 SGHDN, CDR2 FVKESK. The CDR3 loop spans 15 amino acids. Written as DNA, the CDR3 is TGTGCCAGCAGCCAGGGGTCCTCGTGGGGGAATACGCAGTATTTT. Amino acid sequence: CASSQGSSWGNTQYF.

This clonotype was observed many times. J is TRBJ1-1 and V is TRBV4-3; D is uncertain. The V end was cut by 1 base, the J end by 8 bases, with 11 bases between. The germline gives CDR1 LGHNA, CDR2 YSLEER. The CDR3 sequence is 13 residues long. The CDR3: CASSQGETFEAFF. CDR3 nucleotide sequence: TGCGCCAGCAGCCAAGGGGAGACCTTCGAAGCTTTCTTT.

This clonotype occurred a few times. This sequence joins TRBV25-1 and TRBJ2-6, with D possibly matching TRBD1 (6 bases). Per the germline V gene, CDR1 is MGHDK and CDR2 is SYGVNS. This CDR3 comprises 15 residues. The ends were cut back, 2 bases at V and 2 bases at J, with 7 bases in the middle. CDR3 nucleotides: TGTGCCAGCAGTGAAGGGGGCGCTGGGGCCAACGTCCTGACTTTC. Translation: CASSEGGAGANVLTF.

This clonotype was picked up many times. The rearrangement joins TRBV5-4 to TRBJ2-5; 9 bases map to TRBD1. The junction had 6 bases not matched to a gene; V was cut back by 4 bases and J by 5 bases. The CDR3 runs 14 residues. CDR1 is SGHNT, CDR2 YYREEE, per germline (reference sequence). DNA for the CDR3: TGTGCCAGCAGCCTACAGGGGGCTGGGGAGACCCAGTACTTC. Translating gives CASSLQGAGETQYF.

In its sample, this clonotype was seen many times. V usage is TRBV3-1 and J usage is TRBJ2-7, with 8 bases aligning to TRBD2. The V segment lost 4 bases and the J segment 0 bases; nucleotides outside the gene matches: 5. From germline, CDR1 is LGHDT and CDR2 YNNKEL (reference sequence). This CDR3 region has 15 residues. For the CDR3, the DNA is TGTGCCAGCAGCCTTGGACTAGCCACCTCCTACGAGCAGTACTTC. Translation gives CASSLGLATSYEQYF.

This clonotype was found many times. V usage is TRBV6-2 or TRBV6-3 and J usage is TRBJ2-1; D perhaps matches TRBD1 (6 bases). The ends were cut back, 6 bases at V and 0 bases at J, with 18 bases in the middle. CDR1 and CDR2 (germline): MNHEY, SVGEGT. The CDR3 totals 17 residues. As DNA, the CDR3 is TGTGCCAGCAGGCGAGACGTGGGACACCTCTCCTACAATGAGCAGTTCTTC. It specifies CASRRDVGHLSYNEQFF.

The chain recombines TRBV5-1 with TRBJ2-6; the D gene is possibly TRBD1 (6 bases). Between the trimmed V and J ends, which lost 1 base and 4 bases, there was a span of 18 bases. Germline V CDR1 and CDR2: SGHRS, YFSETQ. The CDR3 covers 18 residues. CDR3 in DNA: TGCGCCAGCAGCTTGAATCAGCCAGGGGTGTACGGGGCCAACGTCCTGACTTTC. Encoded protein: CASSLNQPGVYGANVLTF.

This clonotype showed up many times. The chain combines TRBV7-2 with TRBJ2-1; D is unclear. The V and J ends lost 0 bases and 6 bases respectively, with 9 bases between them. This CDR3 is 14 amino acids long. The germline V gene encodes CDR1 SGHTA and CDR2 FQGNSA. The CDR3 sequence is CASSLALSVNEQFF. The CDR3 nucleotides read TGTGCCAGCAGCTTAGCGCTAAGTGTCAATGAGCAGTTCTTC.

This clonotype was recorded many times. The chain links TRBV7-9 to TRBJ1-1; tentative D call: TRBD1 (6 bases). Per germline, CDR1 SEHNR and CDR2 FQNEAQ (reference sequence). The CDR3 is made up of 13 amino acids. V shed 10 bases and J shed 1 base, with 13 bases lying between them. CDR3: CATDRLQNTEAFF. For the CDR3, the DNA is TGTGCCACGGACAGACTTCAGAACACTGAAGCTTTCTTT. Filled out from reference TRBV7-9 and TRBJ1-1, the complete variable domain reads DTGVSQNPRHKITKRGQNVTFRCDPISEHNRLYWYRQTLGQGPEFLTYFQNEAQLEKSRLLSDRFSAERPKGSFSTLEIQRTEQGDSAMYLCATDRLQNTEAFFGQGTRLTVV.

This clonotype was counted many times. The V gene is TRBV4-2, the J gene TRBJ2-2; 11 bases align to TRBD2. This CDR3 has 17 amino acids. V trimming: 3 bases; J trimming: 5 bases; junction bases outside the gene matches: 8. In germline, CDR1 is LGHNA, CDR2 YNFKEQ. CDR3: CASSQISGGAETGELFF. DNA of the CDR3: TGTGCCAGCAGCCAGATTAGCGGGGGGGCCGAGACCGGGGAGCTGTTTTTT.

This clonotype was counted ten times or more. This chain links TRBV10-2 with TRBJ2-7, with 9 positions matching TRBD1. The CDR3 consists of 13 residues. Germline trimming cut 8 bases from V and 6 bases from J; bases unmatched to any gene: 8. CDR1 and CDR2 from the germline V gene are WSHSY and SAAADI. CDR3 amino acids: CASSVTGGGEQYV. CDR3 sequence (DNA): TGCGCCAGCTCGGTTACAGGGGGCGGCGAGCAGTACGTC.

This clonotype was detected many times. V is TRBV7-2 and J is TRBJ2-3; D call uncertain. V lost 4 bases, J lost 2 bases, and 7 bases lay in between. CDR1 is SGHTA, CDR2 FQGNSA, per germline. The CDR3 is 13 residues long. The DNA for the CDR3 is TGTGCCAGCAGCTACGAATACACAGATACGCAGTATTTT. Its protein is CASSYEYTDTQYF.

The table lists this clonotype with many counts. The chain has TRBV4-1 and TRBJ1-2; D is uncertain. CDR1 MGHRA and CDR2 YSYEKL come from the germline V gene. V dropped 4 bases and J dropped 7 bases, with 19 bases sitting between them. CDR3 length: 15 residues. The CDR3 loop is CASSRPGEGLFGYTF. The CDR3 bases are TGCGCCAGCAGCCGCCCGGGAGAGGGTCTCTTTGGCTACACCTTC.

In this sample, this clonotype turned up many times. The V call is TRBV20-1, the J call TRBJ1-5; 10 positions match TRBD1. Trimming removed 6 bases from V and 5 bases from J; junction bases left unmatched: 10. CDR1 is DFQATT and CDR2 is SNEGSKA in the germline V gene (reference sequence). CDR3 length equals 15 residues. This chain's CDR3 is CSAPLRDRGYQPQHF. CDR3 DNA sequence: TGCAGTGCCCCACTCCGGGACAGGGGCTATCAGCCCCAGCATTTT.

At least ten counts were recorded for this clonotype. CDR3 amino acids: CASSFLGTGATEAFF. In nucleotides, the CDR3 is TGTGCCAGCAGTTTTTTGGGGACAGGGGCGACTGAAGCTTTCTTT. The rearrangement links TRBV6-2 or TRBV6-3 to TRBJ1-1; 10 bases map to TRBD1. Germline V CDR1 and CDR2: MNHEY, SVGEGT. This CDR3 spans 15 amino acids. J was trimmed by 5 bases and V by 4 bases; bases with no gene match: 7.

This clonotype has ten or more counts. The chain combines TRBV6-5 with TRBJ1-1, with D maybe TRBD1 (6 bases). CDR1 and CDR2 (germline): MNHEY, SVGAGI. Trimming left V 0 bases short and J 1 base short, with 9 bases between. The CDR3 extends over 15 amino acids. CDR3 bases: TGTGCCAGCAGTTACTCCGGGACACAGAACACTGAAGCTTTCTTT. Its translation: CASSYSGTQNTEAFF.

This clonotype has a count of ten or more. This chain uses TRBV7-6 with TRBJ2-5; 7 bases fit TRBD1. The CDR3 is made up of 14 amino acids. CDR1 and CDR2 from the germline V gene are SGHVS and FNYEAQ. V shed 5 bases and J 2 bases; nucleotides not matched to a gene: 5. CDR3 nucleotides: TGTGCCAGCAGCGCCGGGACAGCACAAGAGACCCAGTACTTC. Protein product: CASSAGTAQETQYF.

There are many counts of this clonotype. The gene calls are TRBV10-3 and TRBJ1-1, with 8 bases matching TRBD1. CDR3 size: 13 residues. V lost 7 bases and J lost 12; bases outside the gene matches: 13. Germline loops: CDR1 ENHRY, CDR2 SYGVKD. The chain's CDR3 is CAITSDREGNSFF. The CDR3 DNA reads TGTGCCATCACCTCGGACAGGGAAGGCAATTCTTTCTTT.

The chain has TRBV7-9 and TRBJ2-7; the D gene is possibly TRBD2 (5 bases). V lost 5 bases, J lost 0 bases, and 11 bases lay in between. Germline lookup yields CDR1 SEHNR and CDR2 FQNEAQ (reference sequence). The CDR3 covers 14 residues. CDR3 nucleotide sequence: TGTGCCAGCAGCCCGACTACCAGCTCCTACGAGCAGTACTTC. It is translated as CASSPTTSSYEQYF.

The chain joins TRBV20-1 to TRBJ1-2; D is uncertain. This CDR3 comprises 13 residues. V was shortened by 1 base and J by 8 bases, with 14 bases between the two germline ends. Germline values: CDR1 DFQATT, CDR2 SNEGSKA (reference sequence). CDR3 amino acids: CSARGGRVDGYTF. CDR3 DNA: TGCAGTGCTAGAGGTGGGCGAGTAGACGGCTACACCTTC.

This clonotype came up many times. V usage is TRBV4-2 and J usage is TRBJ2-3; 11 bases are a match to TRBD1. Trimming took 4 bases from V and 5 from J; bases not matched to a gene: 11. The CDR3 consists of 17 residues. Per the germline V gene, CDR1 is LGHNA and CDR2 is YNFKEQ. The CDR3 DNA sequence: TGTGCCAGCAGCCCTATACAGGACAGGGGGCTGAAAGATACGCAGTATTTT. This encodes CASSPIQDRGLKDTQYF.

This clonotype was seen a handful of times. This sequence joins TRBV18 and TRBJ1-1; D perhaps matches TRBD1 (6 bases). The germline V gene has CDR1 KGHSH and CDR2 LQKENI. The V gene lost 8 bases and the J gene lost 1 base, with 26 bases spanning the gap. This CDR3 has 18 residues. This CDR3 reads CASRGVFDLRGSNTEAFF. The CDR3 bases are TGTGCCAGCCGAGGGGTTTTTGATCTCAGGGGATCGAACACTGAAGCTTTCTTT. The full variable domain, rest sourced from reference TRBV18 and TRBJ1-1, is NAGVMQNPRHLVRRRGQEARLRCSPMKGHSHVYWYRQLPEEGLKFMVYLQKENIIDESGMPKERFSAEFPKEGPSILRIQQVVRGDSAAYFCASRGVFDLRGSNTEAFFGQGTRLTVV.

DNA for the CDR3: TGTGCCAGCAGTGAATTGTGGCTAACCAATCGCTCCTACAATGAGCAGTTCTTC. It is translated as CASSELWLTNRSYNEQFF. The chain is built from TRBV6-1 and TRBJ2-1; D remains unclear. There are 18 residues in the CDR3. Germline V gives CDR1 MNHNS, CDR2 SASEGT. The germline V and J ends were trimmed by 2 bases and 0 bases, with 17 bases remaining between them.

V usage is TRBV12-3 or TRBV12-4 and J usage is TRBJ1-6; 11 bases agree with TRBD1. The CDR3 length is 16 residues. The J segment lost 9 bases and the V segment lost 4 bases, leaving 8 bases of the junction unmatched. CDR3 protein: CASSYGTGGIFSPLHF. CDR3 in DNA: TGTGCCAGCAGTTACGGGACAGGGGGAATCTTTTCACCCCTCCACTTT.

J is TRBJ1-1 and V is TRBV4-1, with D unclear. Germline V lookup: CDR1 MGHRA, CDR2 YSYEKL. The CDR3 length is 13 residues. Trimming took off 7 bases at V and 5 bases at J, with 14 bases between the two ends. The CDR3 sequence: CASTPELRTEAFF. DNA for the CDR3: TGCGCCAGCACCCCAGAGTTGCGGACTGAAGCTTTCTTT.